These T cell receptor beta chains were read from a single sample in a study of blood T cells in healthy people across ages. One entry per CDR3 protein results from TCRdb running MiXCR on the 5' RACE reads. Of 1.5 million or so distinct CDR3 sequences listed, around 42% are singletons. Sequencing was performed on blood. The source of these receptors is a woman younger than 35 in good health. The CDR3 runs from the conserved cysteine through the conserved F or W. D genes are given only for firm matches. Not every row has a clone size; where given, it reads once, few, many or a size class.

TRBV7-9,-,TRBJ2-7,-,TGTGCCAGCAGCCACGGGGGTCTAGCCTACGAGCAGTACTTC,CASSHGGLAYEQYF
TRBV3-1,-,TRBJ1-2,-,TGTGCCAGCAGCCAAGACCTGGATGGCTACACCTTC,CASSQDLDGYTF
TRBV5-1,TRBD2,TRBJ2-5,-,TGCGCCAGCAGCTTGTTAGCTAGCGGGGAGGATGAGCAGTACTTC,CASSLLASGEDEQYF
TRBV6-2/TRBV6-3,-,TRBJ1-1,few,TGTGCTGTATCGGGCAGGGCCACTGAAGCTTTCTTT,CAVSGRATEAFF
TRBV20-1,-,TRBJ1-4,-,TGCAGTGCTAGAGATCCCGGGGTTAGTGATGAAAAACTGTTTTTT,CSARDPGVSDEKLFF
TRBV7-2,-,TRBJ2-3,few,TGTGCCAGCAGCTTGCCCGAGACTTTGACAGATACGCAGTATTTT,CASSLPETLTDTQYF
TRBV27,TRBD1,TRBJ2-7,few,TGTGCCAGCAGTTTAGCCGGGACAGGGGCCGAGCAGTACTTC,CASSLAGTGAEQYF
TRBV7-6,-,TRBJ2-7,few,TGTGCCAGCAGCTTAGCCGAGGGTCCCTACGAGCAGTACTTC,CASSLAEGPYEQYF
TRBV20-1,TRBD2,TRBJ2-3,once,TGCAGTGCGAACGGACTAGCGGGAAAGACAGATACGCAGTATTTT,CSANGLAGKTDTQYF
TRBV4-1,-,TRBJ2-7,few,TGCGCCAGCAGCCAGATATCAGGCTACGAGCAGTACTTC,CASSQISGYEQYF
TRBV2,TRBD2,TRBJ2-1,-,TGTGCCAGCAGTACTAGCGGGAGAGCCCCCAATGAGCAGTTCTTC,CASSTSGRAPNEQFF
TRBV30,-,TRBJ1-1,-,TGTGCCTGGACCGTCAAGGCGGGAGCTGAAGCTTTCTTT,CAWTVKAGAEAFF
TRBV7-2,TRBD1,TRBJ2-3,few,TGTGCCAGCAGCTTATACCCACCGACAGGGCTCGGTCCAGATACGCAGTATTTT,CASSLYPPTGLGPDTQYF
TRBV12-3/TRBV12-4,-,TRBJ1-1,few,TGTGCCAGCAGGTCTAGGAACACTGAAGCTTTCTTT,CASRSRNTEAFF
TRBV6-6,-,TRBJ2-1,-,TGTGCCAGCAGGGTTAGCAACTACAATGAGCAGTTCTTC,CASRVSNYNEQFF
TRBV5-1,TRBD2,TRBJ2-3,-,TGCGCCAGCAGCTTGGCTCCGGGACTAGCGGGTGCTAGCACAGATACGCAGTATTTT,CASSLAPGLAGASTDTQYF
TRBV20-1,-,TRBJ2-2,-,TGCAGTGCTCCGCCCGCTAGGGGAGGTGCCGGGGAGCTGTTTTTT,CSAPPARGGAGELFF
TRBV12-3/TRBV12-4,-,TRBJ2-3,few,TGTGCCAGCACCTTGACCGGGGCAGATACGCAGTATTTT,CASTLTGADTQYF
TRBV29-1,-,TRBJ1-4,few,TGCAGCGGCGGACTCAATGAAAAACTGTTTTTT,CSGGLNEKLFF
TRBV20-1,-,TRBJ2-1,-,TGCAGTGCTAGAGATGACGGACGCCAATACAATGAGCAGTTCTTC,CSARDDGRQYNEQFF
TRBV5-1,-,TRBJ2-3,few,TGCGCCAGCAGCTTGTTGACGGGTGATACGCAGTATTTT,CASSLLTGDTQYF
TRBV25-1,-,TRBJ2-7,-,TGTGCCAGCAGTGAATTCGGGGGCTACTCCTACGAGCAGTACTTC,CASSEFGGYSYEQYF
TRBV5-1,-,TRBJ2-3,-,TGCGCCAGCAGCTTGGGGGTCGGGGGGCCGACAGATACGCAGTATTTT,CASSLGVGGPTDTQYF
TRBV28,TRBD1,TRBJ2-1,-,TGTGCCAGCAGTTACCGGGACAGGGGGCTAAGGGTGCAGTTCTTC,CASSYRDRGLRVQFF
TRBV28,TRBD2,TRBJ2-1,-,TGTGCCAGCAGTTTAAGGATGGGGGGGTCCTACAATGAGCAGTTCTTC,CASSLRMGGSYNEQFF
TRBV14,-,TRBJ1-2,-,TGTGCCAGCAGCCGCTTGGTTGGGTTCTATGGCTACACCTTC,CASSRLVGFYGYTF
TRBV9,-,TRBJ2-7,many,TGTGCCAGCAGCGCGGGTGGGTACGAGCAGTACTTC,CASSAGGYEQYF
TRBV11-2,TRBD2,TRBJ2-1,-,TGTGCCAGCAGCGGACAAGAAAGCGGGAGCGGTACAAATGAGCAGTTCTTC,CASSGQESGSGTNEQFF
TRBV29-1,-,TRBJ2-7,-,TGCAGCGTTGAATTTGCGGGGAACTACAATGAGCAGTACTTC,CSVEFAGNYNEQYF
TRBV7-8,-,TRBJ2-1,few,TGTGCCAGCTATACAAGGGGCCCTGAGCAGTTCTTC,CASYTRGPEQFF
TRBV4-1,TRBD2,TRBJ2-5,-,TGCGCCAGCAGCCAAGATGGAAGCGGGGGGGCCCTAGAGACCCAGTACTTC,CASSQDGSGGALETQYF
TRBV30,-,TRBJ2-3,-,TGTGCCTGGAGTGTCTCCCAGAGCACAGATACGCAGTATTTT,CAWSVSQSTDTQYF
TRBV7-2,TRBD1,TRBJ1-1,-,TGTGCCAGCAGCTTACAGACAGGGGACACTGAAGCTTTCTTT,CASSLQTGDTEAFF
TRBV6-1,-,TRBJ1-1,-,TGTGCCAGCAGTGGTCTGACAGTGAACACTGAAGCTTTCTTT,CASSGLTVNTEAFF
TRBV20-1,-,TRBJ2-3,-,TGCAGTGCATCCACCGGACAGAAGACAGATACGCAGTATTTT,CSASTGQKTDTQYF
TRBV5-1,TRBD1,TRBJ2-5,once,TGCGCCAGCAGCTATTGGGACAGGGGATTTGAGACCCAGTACTTC,CASSYWDRGFETQYF
TRBV28,-,TRBJ1-1,-,TGTGCCAGCAGTATTATAGGGGGGGCTGAAGCTTTCTTT,CASSIIGGAEAFF
TRBV6-1,-,TRBJ1-2,-,TGTGCCAGCAGTGAAGAAAGGACAGTCTATGGCTACACCTTC,CASSEERTVYGYTF
TRBV6-1,-,TRBJ1-1,-,TGTGCCAGCATATACGGCCCCGGGAGGTCGGCTTTCTTT,CASIYGPGRSAFF
TRBV10-3,TRBD1,TRBJ2-2,-,TGTGCCATCAGTCCGGGACAGGGGAACACCGGGGAGCTGTTTTTT,CAISPGQGNTGELFF
TRBV18,-,TRBJ2-5,-,TGTGCCAGCTCACCAGTAGAAGAGACCCAGTACTTC,CASSPVEETQYF
TRBV28,-,TRBJ2-4,-,TGTGCCAGCAGTCGACAGGATTACAAAAACATTCAGTACTTC,CASSRQDYKNIQYF
TRBV5-1,-,TRBJ2-5,many,TGCGCCAGCAGCTTGATTCAAGAGACCCAGTACTTC,CASSLIQETQYF
TRBV6-5,TRBD1,TRBJ1-2,few,TGTGCCAGCACCCCATACACAGGGGGTGAGGGCTACACCTTC,CASTPYTGGEGYTF
TRBV11-2,-,TRBJ1-1,-,TGTGCCAGCAGCCCTGAAAGGGTGGCTTTCTTT,CASSPERVAFF
TRBV2,TRBD2,TRBJ2-1,few,TGTGCCAGCAACCCTCCGGGACTAGCGACAGCGGAGCAGTTCTTC,CASNPPGLATAEQFF
TRBV6-1,-,TRBJ2-7,-,TGTGCCAGCAGTGAACTACCAGGGGGAGGCGAGCAGTACTTC,CASSELPGGGEQYF
TRBV15,TRBD1,TRBJ2-1,-,TGTGCCACCAGCAAGGGACAGGGCCAGCGCGAGCAGTTCTTC,CATSKGQGQREQFF
TRBV9,-,TRBJ2-7,-,TGTGCCAGCAGCGCGAGAGGGAAGGGGCAAAGCTCCTACGAGCAGTACTTC,CASSARGKGQSSYEQYF
TRBV4-2,-,TRBJ2-3,-,TGTGCCAGCAGCCAACAGCGGACCGGCACAGATACGCAGTATTTT,CASSQQRTGTDTQYF
TRBV10-3,TRBD2,TRBJ2-1,few,TGTGCCATCAGACTAGCGGGAGAAAGTGAGCAGTTCTTC,CAIRLAGESEQFF
TRBV14,-,TRBJ1-1,-,TGTGCCCGCAGCCAAGAAGCGAGGGCTTTCTTT,CARSQEARAFF